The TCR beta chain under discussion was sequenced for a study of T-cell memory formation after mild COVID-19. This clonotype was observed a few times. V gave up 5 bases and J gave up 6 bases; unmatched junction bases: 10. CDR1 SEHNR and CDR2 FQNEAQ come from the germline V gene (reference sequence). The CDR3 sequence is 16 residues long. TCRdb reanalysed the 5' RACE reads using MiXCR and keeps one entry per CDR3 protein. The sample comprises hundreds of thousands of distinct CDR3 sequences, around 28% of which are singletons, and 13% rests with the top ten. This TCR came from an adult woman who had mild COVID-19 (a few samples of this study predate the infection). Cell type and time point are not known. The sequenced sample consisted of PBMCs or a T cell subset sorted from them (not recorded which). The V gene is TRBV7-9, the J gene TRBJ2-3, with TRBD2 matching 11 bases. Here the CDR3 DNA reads TGTGCCAGCAGCCCCTATTCGACTAGCGGGGAGGATACGCAGTATTTT. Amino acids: CASSPYSTSGEDTQYF.